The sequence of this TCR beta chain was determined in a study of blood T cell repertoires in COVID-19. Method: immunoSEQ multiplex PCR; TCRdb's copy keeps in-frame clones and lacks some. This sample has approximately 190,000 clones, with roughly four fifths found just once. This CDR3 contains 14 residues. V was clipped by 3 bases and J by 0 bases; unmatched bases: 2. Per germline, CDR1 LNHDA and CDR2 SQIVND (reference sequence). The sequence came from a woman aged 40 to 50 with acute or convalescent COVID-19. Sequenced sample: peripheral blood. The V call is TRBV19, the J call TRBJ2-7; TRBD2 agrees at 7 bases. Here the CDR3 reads CASSITSASYEQYF. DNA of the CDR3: TGTGCCAGTAGTATCACTAGCGCCTCCTACGAGCAGTACTTC.